This record concerns one T cell receptor (beta chain) sequence. Its antigen is not known. This entry is derived from a study of OX40 agonist ivuxolimab in advanced cancers. About the research overall: Males comprised roughly four fifths of the group, whose mean age was about 60 years (range 23 to 79). Under the entry rules, prior anti-PD-1, anti-PD-L1 or anti-CTLA-4 therapy was allowed, and 35% to 40% had some. Findings of the study overall: Dose levels from 0.1 to 3.0 mg/kg saw CD4+ and CD8+ blood T cells expand clonally by week 6.

Autoimmune disease history or systemic immunosuppression barred patients. This table comes from immunoSEQ multiplex PCR, and its TCRdb copy is limited to in-frame clones, with some not included. In the table there are roughly 100,000 clones, 93% of which are singletons. This CDR3 comprises 15 residues. With 8 bases clipped from V and 5 bases from J, the junction kept 10 bases outside the gene matches. Germline CDR1 LNHNV, CDR2 YYDKDF (reference sequence). Here the sequenced sample was CD4+ or CD8+ T cells sorted from blood, taken in a trial of the OX40 agonist ivuxolimab. The rearrangement uses TRBV15 and TRBJ1-2; 11 nucleotides align to TRBD1. This clonotype was obtained from an adult with an advanced solid tumor such as melanoma, head and neck, liver or kidney cancer. As DNA, the CDR3 is TGTGCCACCGGTAGGACAGGGGGCGGACGGTATGGCTACACCTTC. Its protein product is CATGRTGGGRYGYTF.